The 7 T cell receptor beta chains reported below all come from one sample, sequenced in a study of T cell responses to AZD1222 COVID-19 vaccine. Repertoires were generated with immunoSEQ multiplex PCR, while TCRdb's copy carries only in-frame clones and drops some. The data hold around 50,000 clones, with about 86% observed a single time. Specimen: peripheral blood, collected 28 days after the second AZD1222 dose. These receptors were collected from an adult who received the AZD1222 COVID-19 vaccine.

The rearrangement links TRBV7-2 to TRBJ1-6; 8 bases agree with TRBD1. Germline trimming cut 3 bases from V and 5 bases from J; bases unmatched to any gene: 3. CDR1 and CDR2 from the germline V gene are SGHTA and FQGNSA. This CDR3 contains 15 residues. CDR3 sequence reads: CASSFRTGNNSPLHF. The CDR3 DNA is TGTGCCAGCAGCTTTCGGACAGGGAATAATTCACCCCTCCACTTT.

The V gene is TRBV19, the J gene TRBJ2-6, with 7 bases that match TRBD2. Germline V lookup: CDR1 LNHDA, CDR2 SQIVND (reference sequence). The CDR3 consists of 17 residues. With 1 base clipped from V and 3 bases from J, the junction kept 6 bases outside the gene matches. As DNA, the CDR3 is TGTGCCAGTAGTATAGGGTGGGGAGGGAATGGGGCCAACGTCCTGACTTTC. Its protein product is CASSIGWGGNGANVLTF.

The chain couples TRBV5-6 to TRBJ1-2; D is unclear. The CDR3 is 15 residues long. CDR1 and CDR2 (germline): SGHDT, YYEEEE. V dropped 0 bases and J dropped 5 bases, with 14 bases sitting between them. The DNA of the CDR3 is TGTGCCAGCAGCTTGGACCCCGGGTCCTTATATGGCTACACCTTC. Its translation is CASSLDPGSLYGYTF.

The V call is TRBV5-8, the J call TRBJ2-3, with D perhaps matching TRBD2 (5 bases). V was pared by 4 bases and J by 4 bases, with 16 bases between. The CDR3 has 15 amino acids. Germline CDR1 SGHTS, CDR2 YDEGEE. CDR3 coding DNA: TGTGCCAGCAGCATCCGGAGCGGTGGCTCAGATACGCAGTATTTT. Translation: CASSIRSGGSDTQYF.

The chain is built from TRBV11-2 and TRBJ2-3; TRBD1 agrees at 8 bases. J was trimmed by 2 bases and V by 4 bases; bases with no gene match: 8. This CDR3 comprises 16 residues. Germline values: CDR1 SGHAT, CDR2 FQNNGV. DNA for the CDR3: TGTGCCAGCAGCTATGGACAGGGATACTTCACAGATACGCAGTATTTT. The encoded protein is CASSYGQGYFTDTQYF.

The chain is built from TRBV6-6 and TRBJ2-7, with TRBD1 matching over 11 bases. Germline CDR1 reads MNHNY; CDR2 reads SVGAGI (reference sequence). The CDR3 length is 15 residues. V lost 4 bases and J lost 1; bases outside the gene matches: 3. The CDR3, as DNA: TGTGCCAGCAGTTCAGGGGACAGGGGGTCCTACGAGCAGTACTTC. Encoded protein: CASSSGDRGSYEQYF.

This clone was recorded a few times. The chain has TRBV10-2 and TRBJ2-5; D unclear. The CDR3 is made up of 15 amino acids. From germline, CDR1 is WSHSY and CDR2 SAAADI. V lost 3 bases, J lost 4 bases, and 15 bases lay in between. This chain's CDR3 is CASSDPGATPETQYF. The CDR3 DNA reads TGCGCCAGCAGTGACCCGGGTGCGACTCCAGAGACCCAGTACTTC.